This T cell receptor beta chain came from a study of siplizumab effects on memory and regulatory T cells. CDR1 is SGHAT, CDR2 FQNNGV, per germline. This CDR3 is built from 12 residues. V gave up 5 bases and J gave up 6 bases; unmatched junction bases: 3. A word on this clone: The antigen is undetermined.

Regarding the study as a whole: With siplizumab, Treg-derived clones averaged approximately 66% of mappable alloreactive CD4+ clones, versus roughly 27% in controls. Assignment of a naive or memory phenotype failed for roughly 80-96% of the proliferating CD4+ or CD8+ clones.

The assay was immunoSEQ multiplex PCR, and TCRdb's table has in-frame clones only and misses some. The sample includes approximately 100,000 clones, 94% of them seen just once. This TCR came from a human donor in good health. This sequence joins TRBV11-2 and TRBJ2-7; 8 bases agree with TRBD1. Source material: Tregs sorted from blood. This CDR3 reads CASSRDRTEQYF. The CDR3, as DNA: TGTGCCAGCAGCCGGGACAGGACCGAGCAGTACTTC.